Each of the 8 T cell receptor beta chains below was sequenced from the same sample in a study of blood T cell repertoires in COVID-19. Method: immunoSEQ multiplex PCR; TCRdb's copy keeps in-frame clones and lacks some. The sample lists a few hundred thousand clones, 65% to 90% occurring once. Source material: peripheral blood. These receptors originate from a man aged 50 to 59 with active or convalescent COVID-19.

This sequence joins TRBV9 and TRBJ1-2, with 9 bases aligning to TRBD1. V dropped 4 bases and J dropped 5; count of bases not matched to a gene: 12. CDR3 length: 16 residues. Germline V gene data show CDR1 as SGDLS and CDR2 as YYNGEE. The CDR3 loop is CASSPYHRTGVYGYTF. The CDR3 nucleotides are TGTGCCAGCAGCCCATACCACCGGACAGGGGTATATGGCTACACCTTC.

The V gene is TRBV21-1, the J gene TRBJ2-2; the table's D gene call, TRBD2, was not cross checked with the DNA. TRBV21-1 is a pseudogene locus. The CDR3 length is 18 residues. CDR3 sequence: CASSKALVGSGRAGELFF. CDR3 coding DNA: TGTGCCAGCAGCAAAGCCTTAGTGGGTAGCGGGAGGGCCGGGGAGCTGTTTTTT.

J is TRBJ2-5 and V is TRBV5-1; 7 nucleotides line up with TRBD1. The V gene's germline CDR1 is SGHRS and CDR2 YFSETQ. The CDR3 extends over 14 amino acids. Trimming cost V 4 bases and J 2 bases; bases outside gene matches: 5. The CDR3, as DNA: TGCGCCAGCAGCCCCGACAGGGTACAAGAGACCCAGTACTTC. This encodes CASSPDRVQETQYF.

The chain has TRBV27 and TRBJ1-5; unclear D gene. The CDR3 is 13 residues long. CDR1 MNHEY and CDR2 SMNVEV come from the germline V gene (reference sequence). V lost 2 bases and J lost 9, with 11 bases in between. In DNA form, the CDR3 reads TGTGCCAGCAGTTTAAGCCCGCATGGGCCCCAGCATTTT. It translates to CASSLSPHGPQHF.

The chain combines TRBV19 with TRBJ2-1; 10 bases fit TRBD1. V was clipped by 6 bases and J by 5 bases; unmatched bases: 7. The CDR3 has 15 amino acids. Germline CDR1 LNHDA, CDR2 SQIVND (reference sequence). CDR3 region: CASSPSGQGDNEQFF. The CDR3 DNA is TGTGCCAGTAGCCCATCCGGACAGGGGGACAATGAGCAGTTCTTC.

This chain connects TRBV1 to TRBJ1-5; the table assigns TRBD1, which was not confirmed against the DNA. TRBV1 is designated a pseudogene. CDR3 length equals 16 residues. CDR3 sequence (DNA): TGCACCAGCAGCCAAGGGTTAGTGCAGGGTGATCAGCCCCAGCATTTT. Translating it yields CTSSQGLVQGDQPQHF.

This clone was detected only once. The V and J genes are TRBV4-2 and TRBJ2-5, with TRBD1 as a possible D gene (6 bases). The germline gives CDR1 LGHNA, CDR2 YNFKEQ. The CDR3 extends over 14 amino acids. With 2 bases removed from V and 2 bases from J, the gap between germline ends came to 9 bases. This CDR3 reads CASSQTQGQETQYF. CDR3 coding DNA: TGTGCCAGCAGCCAAACCCAGGGGCAAGAGACCCAGTACTTC.

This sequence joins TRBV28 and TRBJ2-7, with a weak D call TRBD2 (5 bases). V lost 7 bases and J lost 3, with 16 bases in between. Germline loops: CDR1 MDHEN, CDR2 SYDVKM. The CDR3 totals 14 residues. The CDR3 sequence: CASNSGGLNYEQYF. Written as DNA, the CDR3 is TGTGCCAGCAACTCCGGCGGGCTCAACTACGAGCAGTACTTC.